Below are 5 T cell receptor beta chains sequenced from a single sample in a study of blood T cells in healthy people across ages. The use of a sample-barcoded 5' primer and a J-beta primer mix characterized a second PCR of about 7 to 12 cycles. In TCRdb, the 5' RACE reads were re-called with MiXCR into one record per CDR3 protein. The sample lists 650,000 to 1,000,000 distinct CDR3 sequences; roughly 40% were seen once. Sequencing was carried out using blood. These receptors were collected from a man younger than 35 in good health.

The sample holds many counts of this clonotype. The V and J genes are TRBV5-6 and TRBJ1-1, with unresolved D. The CDR3 length is 11 residues. Germline V gene sequence: CDR1 SGHDT, CDR2 YYEEEE. Trimming left V 4 bases short and J 4 bases short, with 5 bases between. For the CDR3, the DNA is TGTGCCAGCAGCGCTGGCACTGAAGCTTTCTTT. This gives the protein CASSAGTEAFF.

The rearrangement uses TRBV25-1 and TRBJ1-4; tentatively, D is TRBD1 (6 bases). Germline assignment: CDR1 MGHDK and CDR2 SYGVNS. CDR3 length: 13 amino acids. Trimming cost V 3 bases and J 10 bases, with 12 bases left between them. CDR3 sequence reads: CASSDTGSGKLFF. The CDR3 nucleotides read TGTGCCAGCAGTGACACAGGGAGCGGAAAACTGTTTTTT. Full variable domain (rest looked up from reference TRBV25-1 and TRBJ1-4): EADIYQTPRYLVIGTGKKITLECSQTMGHDKMYWYQQDPGMELHLIHYSYGVNSTEKGDLSSESTVSRIRTEHFPLTLESARPSHTSQYLCASSDTGSGKLFFGSGTQLSVL.

The chain combines TRBV13 with TRBJ2-3; D may match TRBD1 or TRBD2 (7 bases each). V was clipped by 5 bases and J by 0 bases, with 15 bases between them. The CDR3 is 16 amino acids. Looked up from germline, CDR1 is PRHDT and CDR2 is FYEKMQ (reference sequence). The CDR3 nucleotides are TGTGCCAGCAGCCAGGGGGGGCGGTACAGCACAGATACGCAGTATTTT. Its translation: CASSQGGRYSTDTQYF.

This clonotype was counted only a few times. This chain links TRBV20-1 with TRBJ2-7, with 7 bases fitting TRBD1. The germline CDR1 and CDR2 sequences are DFQATT and SNEGSKA (reference sequence). This CDR3 spans 17 amino acids. Unmatched junction bases numbered 20, after V lost 5 bases and J lost 4 bases. The DNA of the CDR3 is TGCAGTGCTTCCCGCGCACAGGGGTTACCGGGGTTTTACGAGCAGTACTTC. Its protein product is CSASRAQGLPGFYEQYF.

This clonotype was seen a handful of times. This rearrangement joins TRBV12-3 or TRBV12-4 to TRBJ1-1, with D unclear. The CDR3 totals 16 residues. V was shortened by 3 bases and J by 9 bases, with 23 bases between the two germline ends. CDR3 amino acids: CASSFFFDTRPHKAFF. The CDR3 DNA reads as TGTGCCAGCAGTTTTTTCTTTGACACTCGGCCCCATAAAGCTTTCTTT.